Listed below are T cell receptor beta chains from one sample, sequenced in a study of blood T cell repertoires in COVID-19. Profiling relied on immunoSEQ multiplex PCR, and the TCRdb table lists in-frame clones only, not all of them. The data contain 50,000 or so clones, almost 90% of them singletons. What was sequenced was peripheral blood. The origin of the receptors is a man aged 60-69 years with active COVID-19. Both conserved end residues are part of each CDR3. A D gene is named only where the DNA matches it firmly. Some rows have no size entry. The others give once, few or many, or a class for an expanded clone.

D gene	clone size	J gene	V gene	CDR3 DNA	CDR3 protein
TRBD1	-	TRBJ2-5	TRBV29-1	TGCAGCGTTGTGGGGGACAGGGGGCGCCGGGAGACCCAGTACTTC	CSVVGDRGRRETQYF
-	-	TRBJ2-5	TRBV19	TGTGCCAGTAGTGCACCCCGGACGGGATCCGGAGAGACCCAGTACTTC	CASSAPRTGSGETQYF
-	-	TRBJ2-1	TRBV10-3	TGTGCCATCAGCGCCCCATCCAGTTCGAATGAGCAGTTCTTC	CAISAPSSSNEQFF
-	-	TRBJ1-4	TRBV9	TGTGCCAGCAGCGTGCATGCGGGGGAAACTAATGAAAAACTGTTTTTT	CASSVHAGETNEKLFF
TRBD2	-	TRBJ2-5	TRBV5-5	TGTGCCAGCAGTAGCGGGGGCCGAGAGACCCAGTACTTC	CASSSGGRETQYF
-	-	TRBJ2-2	TRBV7-2	TGTGCCAGCAGCTCCCTAGGCCCTTCGAACACCGGGGAGCTGTTTTTT	CASSSLGPSNTGELFF
-	-	TRBJ2-5	TRBV5-1	TGCGCCAGCAGCTTGAACAGGGGCGGGAAGACCCAGTACTTC	CASSLNRGGKTQYF
TRBD1	-	TRBJ2-2	TRBV2	TGTGCCAGTACAATAGGGACAGGAGTCACCGGGGAGCTGTTTTTT	CASTIGTGVTGELFF
TRBD1	once	TRBJ2-7	TRBV4-2	TGTGCCAGCAGCCCAGTCGACTTGGGACAGGGTGGGTACGAGCAGTACTTC	CASSPVDLGQGGYEQYF
-	-	TRBJ1-3	TRBV6-5	TGTGCCAGCAGCCGTGGACTGGGAAACACCATATATTTT	CASSRGLGNTIYF
-	-	TRBJ1-6	TRBV18	TGTGCCAGCTCACCATCTGGGGCCACAGGGAATTCACCCCTCCACTTT	CASSPSGATGNSPLHF
TRBD1	few	TRBJ2-3	TRBV12-3/TRBV12-4	TGTGCCAGCAGCCGAGGGGGCGATACGCAGTATTTT	CASSRGGDTQYF
TRBD2	once	TRBJ2-1	TRBV19	TGTGCCAGTAGTAGACTAGCGGGGATCCCTAAGGGCAATGAGCAGTTCTTC	CASSRLAGIPKGNEQFF
-	-	TRBJ2-1	TRBV6-5	TGTGCCAGCAGACACACAGGGCTGGGGAACAATGAGCAGTTCTTC	CASRHTGLGNNEQFF
TRBD1	-	TRBJ1-2	TRBV11-3	TGTGCCAGCAGCCGAGGACAGGATGGCTACACCTTC	CASSRGQDGYTF
TRBD2	once	TRBJ2-7	TRBV25-1	TGTGCCTCCGCCGCGGGGGGAACCTACGAGCAGTACTTC	CASAAGGTYEQYF
TRBD1	-	TRBJ2-1	TRBV5-3	TGTGCCTATACCGACAGGGGCCCTTACAATGAGCAGTTCTTC	CAYTDRGPYNEQFF
-	-	TRBJ2-4	TRBV7-2	TGTGCCAGCAGCCTCTCCAGACTAGTTGGATTTGCCAAAAACATTCAGTACTTC	CASSLSRLVGFAKNIQYF
-	-	TRBJ1-5	TRBV3-1/TRBV3-2	TGTGCCAGCAGCCAAGGGACGGGACTCAATCAGCCCCAGCATTTT	CASSQGTGLNQPQHF
TRBD1	-	TRBJ2-5	TRBV9	TGTGCCAGCAGCGTCGGGACAGGCCAAGAGACCCAGTACTTC	CASSVGTGQETQYF
-	-	TRBJ2-5	TRBV5-1	TGCGCCAGCAGCTTGGCCGGTAACGAGGAGACCCAGTACTTC	CASSLAGNEETQYF
-	-	TRBJ1-5	TRBV7-2	TGTGCCAGCAGCTTAGGAGGTAGTCAGCCCCAGCATTTT	CASSLGGSQPQHF
TRBD1	-	TRBJ2-3	TRBV19	TGTGCCAGTACGGACAGGGGCTCCGATACGCAGTATTTT	CASTDRGSDTQYF
TRBD1	once	TRBJ1-5	TRBV20-1	TGCAGTGCTAGTTTAGGTTTGACAGGGGGCGATCAGCCCCAGCATTTT	CSASLGLTGGDQPQHF
-	-	TRBJ2-7	TRBV6-2/TRBV6-3	TGTGCCAGCAGTTACCCCCCGCCCTCAGGCTACGAGCAGTACTTC	CASSYPPPSGYEQYF
TRBD2	few	TRBJ2-7	TRBV6-2/TRBV6-3	TGTGCCAGCAGTTACTTGCCCGGACTAGCCTACGAGCAGTACTTC	CASSYLPGLAYEQYF
-	-	TRBJ2-3	TRBV5-6	TGTGCCAGCAGCTTATCCTACAGGGTGTCGACAGATACGCAGTATTTT	CASSLSYRVSTDTQYF
-	few	TRBJ2-7	TRBV5-5	TGTGCCAGCAGCTTAGCTATTGGCTACGAGCAGTACTTC	CASSLAIGYEQYF
-	-	TRBJ1-1	TRBV21-1	TGTGCCAGCAGCACGATATGCAGGGGGCGCGACACTGAAGCTTTCTTT	CASSTICRGRDTEAFF
TRBD1	-	TRBJ1-5	TRBV29-1	TGCAGCGTTGCCCCCGGGACAGCTAATCAGCCCCAGCATTTT	CSVAPGTANQPQHF
TRBD1	-	TRBJ1-4	TRBV30	TGTGCCACTCAACAGGGGGTTAATGAAAAACTGTTTTTT	CATQQGVNEKLFF
-	-	TRBJ2-7	TRBV30	TGTGCCTGGAGTGGGAGAGGAGGTTTCTACGAGCAGTACTTC	CAWSGRGGFYEQYF
-	-	TRBJ1-5	TRBV6-5	TGTGCCAGCATGACAGTAAACAATCAGCCCCAGCATTTT	CASMTVNNQPQHF
TRBD1	-	TRBJ1-3	TRBV4-2	TGTGCCAGCAGCCAAGAAATTGGGTCAGTTCGGGACAGCTCTGGAAACACCATATATTTT	CASSQEIGSVRDSSGNTIYF
TRBD1	-	TRBJ1-2	TRBV30	TGTGCCTGGAGTGTAGGGAACAGGGGGCTTGGCTACACCTTC	CAWSVGNRGLGYTF